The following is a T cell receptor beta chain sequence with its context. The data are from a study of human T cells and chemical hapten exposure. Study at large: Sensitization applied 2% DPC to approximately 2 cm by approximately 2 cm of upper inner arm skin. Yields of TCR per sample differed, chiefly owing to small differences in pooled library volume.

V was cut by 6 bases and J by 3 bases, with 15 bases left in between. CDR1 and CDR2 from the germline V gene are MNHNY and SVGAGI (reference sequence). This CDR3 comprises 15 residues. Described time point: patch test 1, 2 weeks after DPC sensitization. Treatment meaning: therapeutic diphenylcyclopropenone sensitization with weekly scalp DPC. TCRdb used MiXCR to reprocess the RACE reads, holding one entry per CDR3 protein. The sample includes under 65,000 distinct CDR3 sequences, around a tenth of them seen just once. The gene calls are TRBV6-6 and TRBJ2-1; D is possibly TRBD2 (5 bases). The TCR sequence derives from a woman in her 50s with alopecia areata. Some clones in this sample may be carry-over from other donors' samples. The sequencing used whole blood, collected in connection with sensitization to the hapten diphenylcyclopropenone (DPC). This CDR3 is CASSLSGKFYNEQFF. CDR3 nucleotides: TGTGCCAGCAGCCTATCCGGGAAGTTCTACAATGAGCAGTTCTTC.